What follows are 19 T cell receptor beta chains derived from one specimen sequenced in a study of cytomegalovirus exposure and HLA in healthy donors. It was with 60 Vbeta and 13 Jbeta primers that the PCR ran. Assay: immunoSEQ multiplex PCR; the TCRdb copy retains only in-frame clones and omits some. The ten most abundant clones cover under 2.5% of a sample with under 200,000 clones. Sequencing input: PBMCs. The origin of the receptors is a man younger than 45 in good health and CMV-seronegative.

The chain couples TRBV28 to TRBJ2-7; a possible D gene is TRBD1 (6 bases). The V end was cut by 3 bases, the J end by 6 bases, with 15 bases between. Germline assignment: CDR1 MDHEN and CDR2 SYDVKM. The CDR3 is made up of 14 amino acids. CDR3 in DNA: TGTGCCAGCAGTTTGAGAAACAGGGTAGGCGAGCAGTACTTC. It translates to CASSLRNRVGEQYF.

The rearrangement uses TRBV19 and TRBJ2-3, with a possible D match to TRBD1 (7 bases). This CDR3 is 14 amino acids long. The V gene's germline CDR1 is LNHDA and CDR2 SQIVND (reference sequence). The germline V and J ends were trimmed by 7 bases and 4 bases, with 15 bases remaining between them. CDR3 sequence: CASIETGRPDTQYF. The CDR3 DNA is TGTGCCAGTATAGAGACAGGGAGGCCAGATACGCAGTATTTT.

The rearrangement joins TRBV6-4 to TRBJ1-2, with 8 bases matching TRBD1. This CDR3 has 12 residues. J was trimmed by 8 bases and V by 10 bases; bases with no gene match: 9. Germline-derived CDR1 and CDR2 are MRHNA and SNTAGT. The chain's CDR3 is CANPDRVGGYTF. The DNA of the CDR3 is TGTGCCAACCCGGACAGGGTGGGGGGCTACACCTTC.

The chain links TRBV6-1 to TRBJ1-2; D call uncertain. The V end lost 3 bases, the J end lost 4 bases, and 9 bases lay between the germline ends. Germline CDR1 and CDR2: MNHNS and SASEGT. CDR3 length equals 13 residues. CDR3 in amino acids: CASSESGLYGYTF. The DNA for the CDR3 is TGTGCCAGCAGTGAGAGCGGACTCTATGGCTACACCTTC.

The chain combines TRBV15 with TRBJ1-2, with D possibly matching TRBD1 (5 bases). CDR1 is LNHNV and CDR2 is YYDKDF in the germline V gene (reference sequence). The CDR3 runs 15 residues. With 1 base removed from V and 6 bases from J, the gap between germline ends came to 15 bases. CDR3 in amino acids: CATSRAQGPYDGYTF. The CDR3, as DNA: TGTGCCACCAGCAGAGCGCAGGGTCCCTATGATGGCTACACCTTC.

The chain couples TRBV14 to TRBJ2-5; no reliable D call. Germline V gene lookup returns CDR1 SGHDN and CDR2 FVKESK. Deletions cut 7 bases from V and 5 bases from J, with 14 bases between. The CDR3 contains 13 residues. CDR3 sequence (DNA): TGTGCCAGCACGGCAGGCTACTGGGAGACCCAGTACTTC. Protein product: CASTAGYWETQYF.

V and J are TRBV5-1 and TRBJ2-1; the match to TRBD1 covers 8 bases. The CDR3 spans 15 residues. Losses at the gene ends were 5 bases for V and 4 bases for J; bases not matched to a gene: 8. From germline, CDR1 is SGHRS and CDR2 YFSETQ. CDR3 sequence: CASSAGTGFYNEQFF. CDR3 sequence (DNA): TGCGCCAGCAGTGCCGGGACAGGCTTTTACAATGAGCAGTTCTTC.

The gene calls are TRBV29-1 and TRBJ2-7, with 11 bases aligning to TRBD2. The trim removed 1 base at V and 4 bases at J, leaving 6 bases unmatched. The CDR3 contains 15 residues. CDR1 is SQVTM and CDR2 is ANQGSEA in the germline V gene. The CDR3 DNA is TGCAGCGTTGAAGGGGCGGTAGCGGGAGGGTACGAGCAGTACTTC. Translation gives CSVEGAVAGGYEQYF.

This chain connects TRBV7-8 to TRBJ2-7, with D tentatively TRBD1 (6 bases). CDR1 and CDR2 (germline): SGHVS, FQNEAQ. V lost 2 bases to trimming and J lost 4 bases, with 9 bases between them. This CDR3 comprises 13 residues. The CDR3 DNA is TGTGCCAGCAGCTTAAGCCAGGGGTACGAGCAGTACTTC. Translating it yields CASSLSQGYEQYF.

The chain joins TRBV11-3 to TRBJ2-5, with 7 bases identical to TRBD2. This CDR3 contains 17 residues. V shed 2 bases and J 3 bases; nucleotides not matched to a gene: 12. The V gene's germline CDR1 is SGHNT and CDR2 YENEEA. CDR3 bases: TGTGCCAGCAGCTTAAATCGGCGGGGGTTGGGGAAAGAGACCCAGTACTTC. Encoded protein: CASSLNRRGLGKETQYF.

CDR3 region: CASGPGTIQETQYF. The CDR3 nucleotides are TGTGCTAGTGGACCCGGGACAATACAAGAGACCCAGTACTTC. The V call is TRBV12-5, the J call TRBJ2-5; the D gene is possibly TRBD1 (6 bases). Deletions cut 6 bases from V and 2 bases from J, with 13 bases between. Germline loops: CDR1 LGHNT, CDR2 FRNRAP. CDR3 length: 14 amino acids.

The V and J genes are TRBV5-5 and TRBJ2-3; 8 bases align to TRBD2. Germline V gene data show CDR1 as SGHKS and CDR2 as YYEKEE (reference sequence). V gave up 3 bases and J gave up 5 bases; unmatched junction bases: 8. The CDR3 contains 15 residues. DNA for the CDR3: TGTGCCAGCAGCTGGGGCGGGGCGGGAGGAGATACGCAGTATTTT. Amino acid sequence: CASSWGGAGGDTQYF.

To note about this clone: Other DNA sequences from this sample encode an identical CDR3 as well. The chain joins TRBV7-6 to TRBJ2-7, with a weak D call TRBD1 (5 bases). The CDR3 has 12 amino acids. V gave up 4 bases and J gave up 4 bases, with 8 bases separating them. From germline, CDR1 is SGHVS and CDR2 FNYEAQ. CDR3 protein: CASSSQGYEQYF. The DNA for the CDR3 is TGTGCCAGCAGCTCTCAGGGTTACGAGCAGTACTTC.

J is TRBJ2-7 and V is TRBV11-3, with TRBD1 identical over 8 bases. CDR1 and CDR2 (germline): SGHNT, YENEEA. CDR3 length: 12 residues. V lost 7 bases and J lost 6; bases outside the gene matches: 5. The CDR3 reads CASTPTGVEQYF. In DNA form, the CDR3 reads TGTGCCAGCACCCCGACAGGGGTCGAGCAGTACTTC.

V and J are TRBV20-1 and TRBJ1-5, with TRBD1 matching 7 bases. The CDR3 runs 11 residues. Germline V gives CDR1 DFQATT, CDR2 SNEGSKA (reference sequence). The J segment lost 11 bases and the V segment lost 3 bases, leaving 4 bases of the junction unmatched. The CDR3 bases are TGCAGTGCTAGTACTGACAGGGCCCAGCATTTT. Protein sequence: CSASTDRAQHF.

The chain has TRBV29-1 and TRBJ1-1, with TRBD1 matching 7 bases. J lost 11 bases, V lost 3 bases, and 12 bases had no gene match. The CDR3 totals 13 residues. Germline V gene data show CDR1 as SQVTM and CDR2 as ANQGSEA. CDR3 DNA: TGCAGCGTTGAGAAGGTGGAGGGGGCAGGTGCTTTCTTT. Translated, it gives CSVEKVEGAGAFF.

As to this clone: The same CDR3 arises from other DNA sequences in this sample as well. V usage is TRBV11-2 and J usage is TRBJ2-3; 7 nucleotides line up with TRBD2. This CDR3 spans 14 amino acids. The J segment lost 3 bases and the V segment lost 5 bases, leaving 5 bases of the junction unmatched. Germline V gene lookup returns CDR1 SGHAT and CDR2 FQNNGV. CDR3 DNA: TGTGCCAGCAGCCCAAGGACTAGAACAGATACGCAGTATTTT. Amino acids: CASSPRTRTDTQYF.

The rearrangement links TRBV5-4 to TRBJ2-1, with TRBD2 matching over 9 bases. CDR1 is SGHNT, CDR2 YYREEE, per germline (reference sequence). J lost 10 bases, V lost 0 bases, and 17 bases had no gene match. CDR3 length equals 18 residues. The CDR3 protein is CASSLGLAGVVTSEEQFF. The CDR3 region has the DNA TGTGCCAGCAGCTTGGGGTTAGCGGGAGTGGTCACATCCGAAGAGCAGTTCTTC.

V usage is TRBV7-9 and J usage is TRBJ1-1, with TRBD1 matching over 9 bases. The CDR3 is 14 amino acids. V dropped 2 bases and J dropped 8; count of bases not matched to a gene: 6. The germline V gene has CDR1 SEHNR and CDR2 FQNEAQ (reference sequence). CDR3 sequence (DNA): TGTGCCAGCAGCTTAAGAACAGGGGGCAACGAAGCTTTCTTT. Encoded protein: CASSLRTGGNEAFF.